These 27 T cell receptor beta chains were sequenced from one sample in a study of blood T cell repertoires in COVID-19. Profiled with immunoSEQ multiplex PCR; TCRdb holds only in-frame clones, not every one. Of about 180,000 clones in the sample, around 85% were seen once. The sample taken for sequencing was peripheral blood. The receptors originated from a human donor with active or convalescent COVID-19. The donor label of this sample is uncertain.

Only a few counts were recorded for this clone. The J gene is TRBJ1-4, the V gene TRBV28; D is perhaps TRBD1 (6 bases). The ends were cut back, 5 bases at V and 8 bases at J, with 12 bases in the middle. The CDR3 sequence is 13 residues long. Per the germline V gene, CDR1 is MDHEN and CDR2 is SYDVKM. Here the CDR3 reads CASSRGGREKLFF. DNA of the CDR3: TGTGCCAGCAGTAGGGGGGGAAGGGAAAAACTGTTTTTT.

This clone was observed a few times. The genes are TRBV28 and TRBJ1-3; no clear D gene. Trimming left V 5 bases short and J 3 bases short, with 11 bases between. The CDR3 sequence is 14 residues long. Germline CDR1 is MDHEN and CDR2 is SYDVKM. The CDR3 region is CASSPQLIGNTIYF. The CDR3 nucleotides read TGTGCCAGCAGTCCGCAGTTGATTGGAAACACCATATATTTT.

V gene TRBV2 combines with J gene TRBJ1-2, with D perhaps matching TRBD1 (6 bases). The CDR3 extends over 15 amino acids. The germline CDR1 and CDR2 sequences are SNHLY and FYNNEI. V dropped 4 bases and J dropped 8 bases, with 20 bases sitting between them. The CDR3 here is CASSGRAKGQGGYTF. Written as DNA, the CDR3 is TGTGCCAGCAGTGGCCGCGCTAAAGGCCAGGGGGGCTACACCTTC.

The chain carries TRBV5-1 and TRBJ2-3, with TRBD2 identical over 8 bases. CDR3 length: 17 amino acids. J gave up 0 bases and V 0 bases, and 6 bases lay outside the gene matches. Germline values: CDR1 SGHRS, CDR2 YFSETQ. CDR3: CASSLVGTSRSTDTQYF. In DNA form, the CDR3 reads TGCGCCAGCAGCTTGGTTGGGACTAGTAGGAGCACAGATACGCAGTATTTT. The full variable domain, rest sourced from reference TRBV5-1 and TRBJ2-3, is KAGVTQTPRYLIKTRGQQVTLSCSPISGHRSVSWYQQTPGQGLQFLFEYFSETQRNKGNFPGRFSGRQFSNSRSEMNVSTLELGDSALYLCASSLVGTSRSTDTQYFGPGTRLTVL.

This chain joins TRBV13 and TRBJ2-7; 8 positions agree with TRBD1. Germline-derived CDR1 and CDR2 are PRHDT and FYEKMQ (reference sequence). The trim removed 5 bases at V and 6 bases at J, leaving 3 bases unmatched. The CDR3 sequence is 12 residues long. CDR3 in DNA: TGTGCCAGCAGCCCCGGACAGGGCGAGCAGTACTTC. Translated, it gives CASSPGQGEQYF.

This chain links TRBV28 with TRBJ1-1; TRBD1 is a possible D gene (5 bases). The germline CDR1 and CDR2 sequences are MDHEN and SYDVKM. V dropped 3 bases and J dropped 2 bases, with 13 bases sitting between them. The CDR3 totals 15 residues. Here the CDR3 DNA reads TGTGCCAGCAGTTTTATAGGGGCGGACAACACTGAAGCTTTCTTT. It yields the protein CASSFIGADNTEAFF.

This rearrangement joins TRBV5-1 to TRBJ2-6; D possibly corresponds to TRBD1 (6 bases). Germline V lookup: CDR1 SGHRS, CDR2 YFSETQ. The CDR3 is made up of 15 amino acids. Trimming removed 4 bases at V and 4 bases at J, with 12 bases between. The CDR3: CASSKQGPGANVLTF. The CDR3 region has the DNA TGCGCCAGCAGCAAACAGGGTCCAGGGGCCAACGTCCTGACTTTC.

The CDR3 bases are TGTGCCAGAGGTCAGGTTGGCGGCTACACCTTC. Protein: CARGQVGGYTF. J is TRBJ1-2 and V is TRBV6-8; unclear D gene. Trimming removed 9 bases from V and 8 bases from J, with 13 bases in between. This CDR3 comprises 11 residues. From germline, CDR1 is MNHGY and CDR2 SAAAGT.

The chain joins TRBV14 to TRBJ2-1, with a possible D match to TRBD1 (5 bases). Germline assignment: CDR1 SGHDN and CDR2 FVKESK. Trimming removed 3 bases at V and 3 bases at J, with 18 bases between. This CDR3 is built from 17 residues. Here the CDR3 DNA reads TGTGCCAGCAGCCAGTTTAAAGGGGCAAACCTCTACAATGAGCAGTTCTTC. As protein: CASSQFKGANLYNEQFF.

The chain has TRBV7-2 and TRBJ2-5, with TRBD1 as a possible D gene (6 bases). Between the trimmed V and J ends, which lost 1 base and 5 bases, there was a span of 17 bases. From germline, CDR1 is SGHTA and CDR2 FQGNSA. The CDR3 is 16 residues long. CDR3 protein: CASSLGRSRGEETQYF. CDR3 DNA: TGTGCCAGCAGCTTAGGACGTAGCAGGGGTGAGGAGACCCAGTACTTC.

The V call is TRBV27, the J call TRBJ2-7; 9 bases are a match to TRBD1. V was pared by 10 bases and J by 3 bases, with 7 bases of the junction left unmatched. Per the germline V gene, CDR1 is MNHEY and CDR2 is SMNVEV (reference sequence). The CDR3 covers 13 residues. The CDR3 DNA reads TGTGCCACCGTTGGGACAGGGAACTACGAGCAGTACTTC. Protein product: CATVGTGNYEQYF.

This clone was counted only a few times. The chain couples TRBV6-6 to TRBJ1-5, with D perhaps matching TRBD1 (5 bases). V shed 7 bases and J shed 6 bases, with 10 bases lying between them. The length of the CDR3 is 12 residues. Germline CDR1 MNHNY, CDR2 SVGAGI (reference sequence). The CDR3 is CASTSTGQPQHF. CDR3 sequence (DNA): TGTGCCAGCACCTCCACAGGTCAGCCCCAGCATTTT.

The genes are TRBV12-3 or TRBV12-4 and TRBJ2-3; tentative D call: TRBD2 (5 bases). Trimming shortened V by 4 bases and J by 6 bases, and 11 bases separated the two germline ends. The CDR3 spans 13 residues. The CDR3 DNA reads TGTGCCAGCAGTTACCGGGGTGGGGATACGCAGTATTTT. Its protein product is CASSYRGGDTQYF.

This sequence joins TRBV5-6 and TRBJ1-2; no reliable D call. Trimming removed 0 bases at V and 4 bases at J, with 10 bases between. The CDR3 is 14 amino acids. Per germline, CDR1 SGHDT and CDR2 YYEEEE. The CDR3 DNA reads TGTGCCAGCAGCTTGGGTGAGAAATCCTATGGCTACACCTTC. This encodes CASSLGEKSYGYTF.

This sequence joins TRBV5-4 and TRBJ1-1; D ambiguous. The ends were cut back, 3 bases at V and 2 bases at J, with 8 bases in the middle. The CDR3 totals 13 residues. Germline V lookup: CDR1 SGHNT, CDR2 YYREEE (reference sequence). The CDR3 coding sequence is TGTGCCAGCAGCTCCCAGATCAACACTGAAGCTTTCTTT. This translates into CASSSQINTEAFF.

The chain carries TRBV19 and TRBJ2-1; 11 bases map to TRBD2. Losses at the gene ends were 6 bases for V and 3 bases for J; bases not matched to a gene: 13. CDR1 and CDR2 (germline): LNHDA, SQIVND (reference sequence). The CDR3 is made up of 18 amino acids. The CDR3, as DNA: TGTGCCAGTAGACCGGGACTAGCGGTACCCCTTGTCTACAATGAGCAGTTCTTC. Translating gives CASRPGLAVPLVYNEQFF.

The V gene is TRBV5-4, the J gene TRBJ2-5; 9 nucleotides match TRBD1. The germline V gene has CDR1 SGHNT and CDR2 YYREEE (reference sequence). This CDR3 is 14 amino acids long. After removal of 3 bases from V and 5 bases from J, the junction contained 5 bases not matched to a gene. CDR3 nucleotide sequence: TGTGCCAGCAGCTCAGGGACAGGGTGGGAGACCCAGTACTTC. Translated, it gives CASSSGTGWETQYF. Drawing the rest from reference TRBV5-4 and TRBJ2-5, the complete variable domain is ETGVTQSPTHLIKTRGQQVTLRCSSQSGHNTVSWYQQALGQGPQFIFQYYREEENGRGNFPPRFSGLQFPNYSSELNVNALELDDSALYLCASSSGTGWETQYFGPGTRLLVL.

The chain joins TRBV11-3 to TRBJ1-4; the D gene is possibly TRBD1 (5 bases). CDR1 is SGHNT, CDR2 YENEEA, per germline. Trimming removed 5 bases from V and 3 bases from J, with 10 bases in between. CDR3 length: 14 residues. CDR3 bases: TGTGCCAGCAGCCTTAGGGGTTCTAATGAAAAACTGTTTTTT. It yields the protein CASSLRGSNEKLFF.

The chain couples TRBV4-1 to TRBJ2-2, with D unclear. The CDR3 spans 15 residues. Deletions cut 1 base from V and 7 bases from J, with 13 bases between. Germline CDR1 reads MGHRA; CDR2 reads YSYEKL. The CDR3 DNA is TGCGCCAGCAGCCAAGTATGGGCTACGAACGGGGAGCTGTTTTTT. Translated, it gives CASSQVWATNGELFF.

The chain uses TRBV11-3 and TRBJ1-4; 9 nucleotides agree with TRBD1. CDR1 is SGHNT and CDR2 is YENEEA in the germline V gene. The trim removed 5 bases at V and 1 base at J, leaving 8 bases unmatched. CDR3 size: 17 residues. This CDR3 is CASSGDREEGTNEKLFF. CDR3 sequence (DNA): TGTGCCAGCAGCGGGGACAGGGAAGAAGGAACTAATGAAAAACTGTTTTTT.

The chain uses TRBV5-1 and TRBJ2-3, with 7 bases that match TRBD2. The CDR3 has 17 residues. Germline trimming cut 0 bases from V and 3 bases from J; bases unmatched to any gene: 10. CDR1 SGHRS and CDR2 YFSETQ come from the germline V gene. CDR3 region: CASSLASVGGGTDTQYF. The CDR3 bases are TGCGCCAGCAGCTTGGCCTCGGTTGGGGGAGGGACAGATACGCAGTATTTT.

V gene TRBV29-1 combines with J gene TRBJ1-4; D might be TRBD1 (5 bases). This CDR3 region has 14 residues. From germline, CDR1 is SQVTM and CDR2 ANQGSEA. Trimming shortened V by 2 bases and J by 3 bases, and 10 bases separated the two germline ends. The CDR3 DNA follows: TGCAGCGTTGAATTCGGGGGGTCTAATGAAAAACTGTTTTTT. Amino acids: CSVEFGGSNEKLFF.

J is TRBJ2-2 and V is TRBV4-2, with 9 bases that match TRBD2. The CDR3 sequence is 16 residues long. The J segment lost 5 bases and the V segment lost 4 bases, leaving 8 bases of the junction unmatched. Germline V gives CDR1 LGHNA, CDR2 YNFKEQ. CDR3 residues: CASSPSSGVRTGELFF. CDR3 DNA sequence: TGTGCCAGCAGCCCCTCTAGCGGGGTTCGGACCGGGGAGCTGTTTTTT.

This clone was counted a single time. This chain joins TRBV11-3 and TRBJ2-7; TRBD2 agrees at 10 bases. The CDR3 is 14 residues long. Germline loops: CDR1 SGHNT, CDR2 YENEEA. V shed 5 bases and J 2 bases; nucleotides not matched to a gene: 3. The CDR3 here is CASSKSGRAYEQYF. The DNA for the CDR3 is TGTGCCAGCAGCAAAAGCGGGAGGGCCTACGAGCAGTACTTC.

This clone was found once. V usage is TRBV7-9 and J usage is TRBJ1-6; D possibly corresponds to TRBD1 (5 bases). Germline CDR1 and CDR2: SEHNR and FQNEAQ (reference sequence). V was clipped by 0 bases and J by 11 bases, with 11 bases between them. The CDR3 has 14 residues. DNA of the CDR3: TGTGCCAGCAGCTTAGCGCCCCAGGGTGCACCCCTCCACTTT. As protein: CASSLAPQGAPLHF.

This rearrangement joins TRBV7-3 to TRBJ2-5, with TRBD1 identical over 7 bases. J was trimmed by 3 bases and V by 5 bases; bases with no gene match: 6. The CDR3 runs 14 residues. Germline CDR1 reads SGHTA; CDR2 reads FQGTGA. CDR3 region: CASSPDRAKETQYF. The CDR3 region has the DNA TGTGCCAGCAGCCCCGACAGGGCGAAAGAGACCCAGTACTTC.

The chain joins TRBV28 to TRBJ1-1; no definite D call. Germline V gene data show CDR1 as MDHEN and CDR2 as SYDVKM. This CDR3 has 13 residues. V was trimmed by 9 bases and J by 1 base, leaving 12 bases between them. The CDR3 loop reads CASLQRQNTEAFF. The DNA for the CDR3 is TGTGCCAGTCTACAGAGACAGAACACTGAAGCTTTCTTT.